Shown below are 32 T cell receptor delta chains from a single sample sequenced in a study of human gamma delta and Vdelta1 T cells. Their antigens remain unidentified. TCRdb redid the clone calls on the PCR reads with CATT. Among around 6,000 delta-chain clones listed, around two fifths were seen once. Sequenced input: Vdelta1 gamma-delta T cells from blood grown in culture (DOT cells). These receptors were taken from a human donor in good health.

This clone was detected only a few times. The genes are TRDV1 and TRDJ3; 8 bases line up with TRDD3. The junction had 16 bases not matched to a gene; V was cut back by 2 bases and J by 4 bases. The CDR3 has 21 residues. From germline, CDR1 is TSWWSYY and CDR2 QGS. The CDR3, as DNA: TGTGCTCTTGGGGAAAGAGTGCGTACTGGGGGTCTCGCGTGGGACACCCGACAGATGTTTTTC. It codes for CALGERVRTGGLAWDTRQMFF.

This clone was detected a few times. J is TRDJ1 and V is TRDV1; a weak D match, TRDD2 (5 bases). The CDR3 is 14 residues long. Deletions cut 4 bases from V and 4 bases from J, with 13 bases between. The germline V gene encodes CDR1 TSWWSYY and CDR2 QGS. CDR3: CALGVALPGDKLIF. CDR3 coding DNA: TGTGCTCTTGGGGTCGCTCTTCCAGGCGATAAACTCATCTTT.

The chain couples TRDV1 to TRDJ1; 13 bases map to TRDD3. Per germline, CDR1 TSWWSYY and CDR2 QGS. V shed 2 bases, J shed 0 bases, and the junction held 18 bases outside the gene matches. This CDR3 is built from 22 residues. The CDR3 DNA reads TGTGCTCTTGGGGAAACACCCACAGGAGGACACTGGGGGATACGCTACACCGATAAACTCATCTTT. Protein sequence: CALGETPTGGHWGIRYTDKLIF.

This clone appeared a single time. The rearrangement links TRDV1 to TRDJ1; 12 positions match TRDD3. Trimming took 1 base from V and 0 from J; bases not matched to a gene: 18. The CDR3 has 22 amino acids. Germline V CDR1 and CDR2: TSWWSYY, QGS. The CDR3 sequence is CALGEHLSGGYGFVGYTDKLIF. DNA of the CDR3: TGTGCTCTTGGGGAACACCTCTCTGGGGGATACGGGTTCGTTGGGTACACCGATAAACTCATCTTT.

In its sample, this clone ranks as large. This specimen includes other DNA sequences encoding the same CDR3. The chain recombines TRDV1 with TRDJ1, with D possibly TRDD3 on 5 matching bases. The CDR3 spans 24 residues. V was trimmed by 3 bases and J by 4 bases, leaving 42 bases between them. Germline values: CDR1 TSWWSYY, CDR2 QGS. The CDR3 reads CALGDLHDTPWAICGMDPSDKLIF. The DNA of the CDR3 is TGTGCTCTTGGGGACCTCCACGATACCCCCTGGGCCATTTGCGGGATGGATCCCAGCGATAAACTCATCTTT.

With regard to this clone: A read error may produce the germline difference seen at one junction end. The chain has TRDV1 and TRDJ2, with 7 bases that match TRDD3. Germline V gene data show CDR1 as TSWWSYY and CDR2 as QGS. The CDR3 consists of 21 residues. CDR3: CALGKLPLLSWGAPRTAQLFF. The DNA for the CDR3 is TGTGCTCTTGGGAAACTGCCCCTACTGAGCTGGGGGGCCCCCCGGACAGCACAACTCTTCTTT.

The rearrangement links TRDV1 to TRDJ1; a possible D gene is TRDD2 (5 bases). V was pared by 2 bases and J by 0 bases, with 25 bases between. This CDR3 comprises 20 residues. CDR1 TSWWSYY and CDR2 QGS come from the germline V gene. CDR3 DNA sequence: TGTGCTCTTGGGGAAGTACCTCCCCCCTTCTACGGGGTTTACACCGATAAACTCATCTTT. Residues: CALGEVPPPFYGVYTDKLIF.

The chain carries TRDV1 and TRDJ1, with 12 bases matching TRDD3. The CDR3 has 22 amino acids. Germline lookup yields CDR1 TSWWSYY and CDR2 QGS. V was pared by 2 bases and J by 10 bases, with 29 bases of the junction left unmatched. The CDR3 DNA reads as TGTGCTCTTGGGGAAACCCGTTCCCTCTACGCCCTTCTGGGGGATACGCGAGACGGACTCATCTTT. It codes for CALGETRSLYALLGDTRDGLIF.

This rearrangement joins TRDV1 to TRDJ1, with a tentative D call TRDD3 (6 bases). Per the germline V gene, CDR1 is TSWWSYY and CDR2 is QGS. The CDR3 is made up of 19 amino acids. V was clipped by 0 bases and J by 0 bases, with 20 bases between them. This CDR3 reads CALGELPRGDRQYTDKLIF. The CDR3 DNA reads TGTGCTCTTGGGGAACTCCCCCGGGGGGACCGACAGTACACCGATAAACTCATCTTT.

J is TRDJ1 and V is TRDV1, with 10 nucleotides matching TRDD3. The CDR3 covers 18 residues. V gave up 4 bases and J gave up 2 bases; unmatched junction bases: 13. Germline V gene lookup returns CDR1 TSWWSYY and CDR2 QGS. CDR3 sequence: CALGARCTGGCGTDKLIF. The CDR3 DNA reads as TGTGCTCTTGGGGCCCGATGTACTGGGGGATGTGGAACCGATAAACTCATCTTT.

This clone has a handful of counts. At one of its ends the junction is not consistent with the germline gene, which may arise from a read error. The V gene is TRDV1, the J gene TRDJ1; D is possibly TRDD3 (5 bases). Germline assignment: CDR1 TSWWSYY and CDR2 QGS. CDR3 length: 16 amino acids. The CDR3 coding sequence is TGTGCTCTTGGGGAACGGTGGGATCAAGGCACCAATAAACTCATCTTT. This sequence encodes CALGERWDQGTNKLIF.

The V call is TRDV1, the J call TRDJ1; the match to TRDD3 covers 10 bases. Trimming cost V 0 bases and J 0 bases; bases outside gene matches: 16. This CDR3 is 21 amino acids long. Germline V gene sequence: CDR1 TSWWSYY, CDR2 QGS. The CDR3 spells CALGELRRTGGFLPYTDKLIF. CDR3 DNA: TGTGCTCTTGGGGAACTTCGACGTACTGGGGGATTTCTCCCCTACACCGATAAACTCATCTTT.

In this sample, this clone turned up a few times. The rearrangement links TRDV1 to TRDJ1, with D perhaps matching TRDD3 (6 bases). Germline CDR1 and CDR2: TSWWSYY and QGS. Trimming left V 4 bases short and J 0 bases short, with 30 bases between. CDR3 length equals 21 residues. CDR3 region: CALGGPRYWEWGFLYTDKLIF. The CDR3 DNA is TGTGCTCTTGGGGGGCCCCGATACTGGGAATGGGGATTTCTCTACACCGATAAACTCATCTTT.

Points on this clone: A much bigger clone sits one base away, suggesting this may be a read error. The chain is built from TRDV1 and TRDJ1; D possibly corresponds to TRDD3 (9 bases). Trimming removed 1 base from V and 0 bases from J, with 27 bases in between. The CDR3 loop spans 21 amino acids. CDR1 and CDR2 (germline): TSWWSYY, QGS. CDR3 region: CALGEQSSYPRTGGNTDKLIF. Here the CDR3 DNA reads TGTGCTCTTGGGGAACAGTCTTCCTACCCGCGTACTGGGGGAAACACCGATAAACTCATCTTT.

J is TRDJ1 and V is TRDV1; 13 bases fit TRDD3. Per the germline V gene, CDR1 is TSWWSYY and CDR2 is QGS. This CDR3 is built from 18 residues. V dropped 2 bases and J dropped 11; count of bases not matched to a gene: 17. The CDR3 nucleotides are TGTGCTCTTGGGGAAGGGTCTGTGAACTGGGGGATACGTCCGTATCTCATCTTT. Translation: CALGEGSVNWGIRPYLIF.

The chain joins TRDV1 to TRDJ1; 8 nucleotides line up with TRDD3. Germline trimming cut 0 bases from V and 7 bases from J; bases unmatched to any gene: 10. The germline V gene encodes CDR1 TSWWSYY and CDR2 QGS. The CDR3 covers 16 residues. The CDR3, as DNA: TGTGCTCTTGGGGAACTTACGCGGGGGGATAAAGGTAAACTCATCTTT. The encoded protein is CALGELTRGDKGKLIF.

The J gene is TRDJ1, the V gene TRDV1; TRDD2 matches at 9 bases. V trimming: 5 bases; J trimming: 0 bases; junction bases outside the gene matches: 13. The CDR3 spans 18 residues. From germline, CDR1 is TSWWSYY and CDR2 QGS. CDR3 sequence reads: CALGRAFLRLGDTDKLIF. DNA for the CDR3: TGTGCTCTTGGGAGGGCCTTCCTACGTCTAGGGGACACCGATAAACTCATCTTT.

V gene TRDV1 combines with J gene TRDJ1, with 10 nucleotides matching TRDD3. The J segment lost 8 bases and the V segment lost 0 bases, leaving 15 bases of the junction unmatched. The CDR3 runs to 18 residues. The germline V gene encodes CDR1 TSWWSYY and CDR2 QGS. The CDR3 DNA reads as TGTGCTCTTGGGGAACTCCGCCTCGGGAGTGGGGGATACCAAAAACTCATCTTT. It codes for CALGELRLGSGGYQKLIF.

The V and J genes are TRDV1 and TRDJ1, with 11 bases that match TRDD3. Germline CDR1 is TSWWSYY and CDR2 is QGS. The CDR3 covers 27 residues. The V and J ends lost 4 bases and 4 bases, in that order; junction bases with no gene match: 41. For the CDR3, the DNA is TGTGCTCTTGGGGTCCCGGTGGCCTTCCTCAAGACGTCGGGGGGTTTACTGGGGGATAACGGGGGCGATAAACTCATCTTT. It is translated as CALGVPVAFLKTSGGLLGDNGGDKLIF.

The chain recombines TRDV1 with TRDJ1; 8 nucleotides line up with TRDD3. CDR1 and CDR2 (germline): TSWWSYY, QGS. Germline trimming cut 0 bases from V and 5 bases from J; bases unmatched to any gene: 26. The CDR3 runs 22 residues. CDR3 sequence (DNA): TGTGCTCTTGGGGAACTCCAGGCCGAAAGGAATACTGGGGGGACTTTCAAAGATAAACTCATCTTT. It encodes CALGELQAERNTGGTFKDKLIF.

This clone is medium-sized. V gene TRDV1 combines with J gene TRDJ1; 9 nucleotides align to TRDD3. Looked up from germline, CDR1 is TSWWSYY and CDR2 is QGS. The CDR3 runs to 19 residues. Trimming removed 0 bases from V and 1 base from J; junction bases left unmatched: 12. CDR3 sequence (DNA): TGTGCTCTTGGGGAACTTTCCTACTTTACTGGGGGACCCACCGATAAACTCATCTTT. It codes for CALGELSYFTGGPTDKLIF.

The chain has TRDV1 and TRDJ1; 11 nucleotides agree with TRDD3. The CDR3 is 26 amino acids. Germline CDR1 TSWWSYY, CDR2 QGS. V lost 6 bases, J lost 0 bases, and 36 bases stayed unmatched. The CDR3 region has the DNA TGTGCTCTTGGCCCCGGGGGACGAAGCTCGCCCATCCAAGCCTTACTGGGGGATAACTACACCGATAAACTCATCTTT. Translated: CALGPGGRSSPIQALLGDNYTDKLIF.

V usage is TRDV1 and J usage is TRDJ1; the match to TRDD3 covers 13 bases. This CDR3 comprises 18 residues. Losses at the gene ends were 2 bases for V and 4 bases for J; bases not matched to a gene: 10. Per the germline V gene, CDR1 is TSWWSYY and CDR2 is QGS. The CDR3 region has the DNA TGTGCTCTTGGGGAATTTAGGGTACTGGGGGATACGATCGATAAACTCATCTTT. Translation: CALGEFRVLGDTIDKLIF.

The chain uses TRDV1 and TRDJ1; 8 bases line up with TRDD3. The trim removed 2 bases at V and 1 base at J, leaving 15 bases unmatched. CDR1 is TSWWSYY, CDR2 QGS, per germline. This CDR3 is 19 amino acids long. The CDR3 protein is CALGEFSRGYRVRTDKLIF. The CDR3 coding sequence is TGTGCTCTTGGGGAATTTAGTCGGGGATACAGGGTACGCACCGATAAACTCATCTTT.

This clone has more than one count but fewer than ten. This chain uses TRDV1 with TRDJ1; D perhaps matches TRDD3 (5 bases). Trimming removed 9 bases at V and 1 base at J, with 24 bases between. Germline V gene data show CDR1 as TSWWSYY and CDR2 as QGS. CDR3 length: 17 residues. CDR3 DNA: TGTGCTCTCCAAGTGCGCGGGGCTGGGACCACCACCGATAAACTCATCTTT. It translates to CALQVRGAGTTTDKLIF.

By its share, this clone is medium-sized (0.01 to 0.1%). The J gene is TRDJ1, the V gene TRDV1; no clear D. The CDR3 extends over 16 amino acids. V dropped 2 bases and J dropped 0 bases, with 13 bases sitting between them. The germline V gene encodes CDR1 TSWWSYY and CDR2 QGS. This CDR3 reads CALGEDFGRDTDKLIF. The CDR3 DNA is TGTGCTCTTGGGGAAGACTTCGGACGGGACACCGATAAACTCATCTTT.

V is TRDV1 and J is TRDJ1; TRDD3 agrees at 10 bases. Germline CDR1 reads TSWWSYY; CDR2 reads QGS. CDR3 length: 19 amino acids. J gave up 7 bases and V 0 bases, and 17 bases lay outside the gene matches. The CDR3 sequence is CALGELVSPLGDKWAKLIF. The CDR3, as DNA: TGTGCTCTTGGGGAACTAGTCTCACCTCTGGGGGATAAGTGGGCTAAACTCATCTTT.

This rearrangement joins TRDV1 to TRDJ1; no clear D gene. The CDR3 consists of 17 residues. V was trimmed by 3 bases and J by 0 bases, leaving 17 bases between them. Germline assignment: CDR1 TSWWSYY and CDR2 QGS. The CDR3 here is CALGETSRGGYTDKLIF. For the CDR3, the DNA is TGTGCTCTTGGGGAGACTAGTAGGGGCGGATACACCGATAAACTCATCTTT.

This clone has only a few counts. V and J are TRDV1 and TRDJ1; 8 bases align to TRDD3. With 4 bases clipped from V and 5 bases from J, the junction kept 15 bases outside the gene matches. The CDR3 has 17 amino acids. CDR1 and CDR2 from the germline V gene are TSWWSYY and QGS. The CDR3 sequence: CALGVLPGDMREDKLIF. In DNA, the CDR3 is TGTGCTCTTGGGGTCCTACCGGGGGATATGAGGGAGGATAAACTCATCTTT.

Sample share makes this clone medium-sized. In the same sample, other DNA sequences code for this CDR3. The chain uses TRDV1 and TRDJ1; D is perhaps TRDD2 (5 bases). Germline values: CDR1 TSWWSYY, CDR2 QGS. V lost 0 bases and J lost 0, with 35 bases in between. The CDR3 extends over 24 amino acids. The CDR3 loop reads CALGELTPNAPDGTFLTYTDKLIF. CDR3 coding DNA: TGTGCTCTTGGGGAACTTACCCCGAATGCTCCCGATGGTACTTTCCTTACGTACACCGATAAACTCATCTTT.

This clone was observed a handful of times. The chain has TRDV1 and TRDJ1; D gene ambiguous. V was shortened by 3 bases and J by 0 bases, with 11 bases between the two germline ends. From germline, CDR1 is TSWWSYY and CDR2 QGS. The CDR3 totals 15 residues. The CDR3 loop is CALGDCATDTDKLIF. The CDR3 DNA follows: TGTGCTCTTGGGGATTGTGCCACGGACACCGATAAACTCATCTTT.

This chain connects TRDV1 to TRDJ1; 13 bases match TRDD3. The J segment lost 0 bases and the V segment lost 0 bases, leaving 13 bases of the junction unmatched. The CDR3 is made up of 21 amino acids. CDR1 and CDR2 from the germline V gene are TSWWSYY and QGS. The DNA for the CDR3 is TGTGCTCTTGGGGAACTTCCCTATTCTTACTGGGGGATACGGGACACCGATAAACTCATCTTT. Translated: CALGELPYSYWGIRDTDKLIF.